Following are 3 T cell receptor beta chains from one sample sequenced in a study of blood T cell repertoires in COVID-19. Using immunoSEQ multiplex PCR, the repertoire was profiled, and TCRdb retains in-frame clones only, with some absent. Found here are 240,000 or so clones, roughly 80% of them singletons; the top ten hold around 12%. Material for sequencing was peripheral blood. These TCRs come from a woman aged 55-70 years with active or convalescent COVID-19.

CDR3: CASSLAVSGQGVSGNTIYF. CDR3 bases: TGTGCCAGCAGCTTAGCGGTTTCGGGACAGGGAGTCTCTGGAAACACCATATATTTT. The chain carries TRBV7-9 and TRBJ1-3; TRBD1 aligns across 9 bases. Per the germline V gene, CDR1 is SEHNR and CDR2 is FQNEAQ (reference sequence). CDR3 size: 19 residues. Trimming took 0 bases from V and 0 from J; bases not matched to a gene: 9. Using reference TRBV7-9 and TRBJ1-3 for the parts outside the CDR3, the full variable domain is DTGVSQNPRHKITKRGQNVTFRCDPISEHNRLYWYRQTLGQGPEFLTYFQNEAQLEKSRLLSDRFSAERPKGSFSTLEIQRTEQGDSAMYLCASSLAVSGQGVSGNTIYFGEGSWLTVV.

The CDR3 here is CATSSGGQNYEQYF. In DNA, the CDR3 is TGTGCCACCAGCAGTGGGGGACAGAACTACGAGCAGTACTTC. The chain employs TRBV15 and TRBJ2-7, with 7 bases fitting TRBD1. The CDR3 consists of 14 residues. Germline CDR1 and CDR2: LNHNV and YYDKDF (reference sequence). Trimming removed 3 bases from V and 3 bases from J; junction bases left unmatched: 5.

The chain recombines TRBV7-6 with TRBJ2-1; 10 bases agree with TRBD1. Germline V gives CDR1 SGHVS, CDR2 FNYEAQ. V was clipped by 1 base and J by 5 bases; unmatched bases: 8. This CDR3 is built from 17 residues. CDR3 DNA: TGTGCCAGCAGCTTAGGCGCGGGACAGGGGTCGGACAATGAGCAGTTCTTC. It specifies CASSLGAGQGSDNEQFF.